This T cell receptor (beta chain) is from a study of graft-versus-host responses after intestinal transplantation. Study overall: Recipients had multivisceral, liver-intestinal, or isolated intestinal transplants.

Assay used: immunoSEQ multiplex PCR; TCRdb lists only in-frame clones, some missing. The sample shows tens of thousands of clones, 90% to 95% of them seen only once. V was pared by 3 bases and J by 3 bases, with 11 bases between. The V gene's germline CDR1 is KGHSH and CDR2 LQKENI. This CDR3 region has 15 residues. About this clone itself: No antigen is known for it.

Points from the study as a whole: Association was observed between peak circulating GvH clone levels and early post-transplant HvG declines.

The specimen comprised PBMCs, sampled about 800 days after a first intestinal transplant, on the day of a second. The clonotype was recovered from a human patient who received an intestinal transplant, so some T cells may come from the graft donor. The chain couples TRBV18 to TRBJ2-2; perhaps TRBD2 as D (6 bases). The CDR3 DNA reads as TGTGCCAGCTCACCGGGAGGAGGGGACACCGGGGAGCTGTTTTTT. This sequence encodes CASSPGGGDTGELFF.